This TCR beta chain was sequenced during a study of T cell responses to AZD1222 COVID-19 vaccine. Study observations and caveats: Spike-specific TCR breadth and depth were elevated following two AZD1222 doses. Clonal diversity was possibly underestimated, and white British individuals and females predominated among donors. Vaccine-associated CD4 TCRs ranged over spike, dominating at 160-218 and 743-854.

Trimming removed 5 bases at V and 3 bases at J, with 13 bases between. Germline-derived CDR1 and CDR2 are SGHAT and FQNNGV. The CDR3 spans 14 residues. Second-dose timings of about 4 or about 12 weeks were pooled. Here immunoSEQ multiplex PCR was the method, and the copy in TCRdb shows in-frame clones only, minus some. The data contain about 160,000 clones, approximately 92% of them singletons. Turning to this clone: Its antigen is currently unknown.

Sample: peripheral blood, taken 28 days after the second AZD1222 dose. V usage is TRBV11-2 and J usage is TRBJ1-2, with no clear D. This TCR derives from an adult who received the AZD1222 COVID-19 vaccine. The CDR3 reads CASSPDGPHYGYTF. The CDR3 bases are TGTGCCAGCAGCCCGGACGGCCCGCACTATGGCTACACCTTC.